The 28 T cell receptor beta chains listed next were all sequenced from one sample in a study of blood T cell repertoires in COVID-19 (TCRdb year 2020). The method was the immunoSEQ multiplex PCR assay. The table was pulled from immuneACCESS by TCRdb, which kept in-frame rearrangements only. Such tables lose some clones; where checked, under half of the loss comes from unresolved V genes, and the rest has no known cause. In this sample the table shows about 280,000 clones, around 87% of which occur a single time. The biggest ten clones account for over 2% of the sample. Sample: peripheral blood. The source is a woman aged 25 to 39 who had recovered from COVID-19.

This clone was observed a few times. The V and J genes are TRBV7-9 and TRBJ1-1; weak D call: TRBD1 (6 bases). Germline-derived CDR1 and CDR2 are SEHNR and FQNEAQ (reference sequence). The CDR3 has 17 residues. V was shortened by 1 base and J by 3 bases, with 18 bases between the two germline ends. CDR3 in amino acids: CASSLDFGGILDTEAFF. DNA of the CDR3: TGTGCCAGCAGCTTAGATTTTGGGGGCATCCTAGACACTGAAGCTTTCTTT.

The chain couples TRBV6-6 to TRBJ2-5; perhaps TRBD1 as D (6 bases). V was cut by 0 bases and J by 1 base, with 9 bases left in between. Germline assignment: CDR1 MNHNY and CDR2 SVGAGI (reference sequence). The CDR3 loop spans 15 amino acids. DNA for the CDR3: TGTGCCAGCAGTTACTCAAACAGGGCCCAAGAGACCCAGTACTTC. Its translation is CASSYSNRAQETQYF.

The chain is built from TRBV5-6 and TRBJ1-1; possible D gene TRBD1, 5 bases. The CDR3 is 13 amino acids. V was shortened by 0 bases and J by 3 bases, with 6 bases between the two germline ends. Germline loops: CDR1 SGHDT, CDR2 YYEEEE. The CDR3 DNA is TGTGCCAGCAGCTTGGGACAGTACACTGAAGCTTTCTTT. Encoded protein: CASSLGQYTEAFF.

This chain links TRBV4-3 with TRBJ1-4, with D perhaps TRBD1 (6 bases). The CDR3 covers 17 residues. Trimming took 1 base from V and 8 from J, leaving 20 bases between them. The germline gives CDR1 LGHNA, CDR2 YSLEER. The CDR3 region is CASSQAVSGGPREKLFF. DNA for the CDR3: TGCGCCAGCAGCCAAGCGGTTTCGGGGGGCCCGAGGGAAAAACTGTTTTTT.

J is TRBJ1-1 and V is TRBV9; D not certain. Trimming took 0 bases from V and 1 from J, leaving 4 bases between them. The CDR3 covers 13 residues. From germline, CDR1 is SGDLS and CDR2 YYNGEE. The CDR3 reads CASSVAWNTEAFF. CDR3 coding DNA: TGTGCCAGCAGCGTAGCCTGGAACACTGAAGCTTTCTTT. Filled out from reference TRBV9 and TRBJ1-1, the complete variable domain reads DSGVTQTPKHLITATGQRVTLRCSPRSGDLSVYWYQQSLDQGLQFLIQYYNGEERAKGNILERFSAQQFPDLHSELNLSSLELGDSALYFCASSVAWNTEAFFGQGTRLTVV.

The chain links TRBV2 to TRBJ1-2; TRBD1 agrees at 7 bases. This CDR3 is 15 amino acids long. After removal of 4 bases from V and 8 bases from J, the junction contained 13 bases not matched to a gene. Germline assignment: CDR1 SNHLY and CDR2 FYNNEI. The CDR3 sequence is CASSARGTEGSGYTF. The CDR3 nucleotides are TGTGCCAGCAGTGCGAGAGGGACAGAAGGTAGCGGCTACACCTTC.

V gene TRBV5-5 combines with J gene TRBJ1-1; 7 nucleotides agree with TRBD1. Germline CDR1 and CDR2: SGHKS and YYEKEE (reference sequence). The junction had 6 bases not matched to a gene; V was cut back by 4 bases and J by 0 bases. This CDR3 comprises 15 residues. The CDR3 sequence is CASSAYRGMNTEAFF. The DNA for the CDR3 is TGTGCCAGCAGCGCATACAGGGGAATGAACACTGAAGCTTTCTTT.

The rearrangement uses TRBV5-8 and TRBJ2-3, with 8 bases lining up with TRBD2. V lost 9 bases and J lost 5; bases outside the gene matches: 14. The germline V gene has CDR1 SGHTS and CDR2 YDEGEE. The CDR3 sequence is 15 residues long. CDR3 DNA: TGTGCCACCACTCGGACTAGCATTATAGGAGATACGCAGTATTTT. This translates into CATTRTSIIGDTQYF.

This rearrangement joins TRBV11-3 to TRBJ2-3; possibly TRBD2 for D (5 bases). Per germline, CDR1 SGHNT and CDR2 YENEEA. The CDR3 spans 16 residues. V lost 1 base and J lost 0, with 11 bases in between. The DNA for the CDR3 is TGTGCCAGCAGCTTAGGAGGGAGTCTCAGCACAGATACGCAGTATTTT. Its protein product is CASSLGGSLSTDTQYF.

This clone showed up just a few times. The V gene is TRBV5-4, the J gene TRBJ1-1; a possible D gene is TRBD1 (5 bases). Germline-derived CDR1 and CDR2 are SGHNT and YYREEE (reference sequence). Between the trimmed V and J ends, which lost 4 bases and 6 bases, there was a span of 10 bases. This CDR3 spans 12 amino acids. CDR3 sequence reads: CASSPRDSEAFF. The CDR3 DNA reads TGTGCCAGCAGCCCCAGGGATTCTGAAGCTTTCTTT.

This chain links TRBV7-2 with TRBJ2-7, with 10 bases aligning to TRBD2. Germline assignment: CDR1 SGHTA and CDR2 FQGNSA. The CDR3 sequence is 15 residues long. V shed 6 bases and J 4 bases; nucleotides not matched to a gene: 9. The CDR3 region is CASSFAASGGYEQYF. For the CDR3, the DNA is TGTGCCAGCAGTTTTGCAGCTAGCGGGGGATACGAGCAGTACTTC.

The chain uses TRBV4-1 and TRBJ1-1; 10 bases are a match to TRBD1. The CDR3 is 15 amino acids. Germline CDR1 is MGHRA and CDR2 is YSYEKL. Trimming removed 3 bases from V and 6 bases from J; junction bases left unmatched: 7. The CDR3 loop is CASSQGTGVRPEAFF. CDR3 coding DNA: TGCGCCAGCAGCCAGGGGACAGGGGTGAGGCCTGAAGCTTTCTTT.

The V and J genes are TRBV7-9 and TRBJ1-2, with D maybe TRBD1 (6 bases). The CDR3 spans 17 residues. V lost 1 base to trimming and J lost 3 bases, with 18 bases between them. The germline V gene has CDR1 SEHNR and CDR2 FQNEAQ (reference sequence). The CDR3 protein is CASSLVGEWGGHYGYTF. The CDR3 nucleotides read TGTGCCAGCAGCTTAGTTGGAGAGTGGGGGGGCCACTATGGCTACACCTTC.

The chain couples TRBV9 to TRBJ1-2; 10 bases fit TRBD1. The germline V gene has CDR1 SGDLS and CDR2 YYNGEE. This CDR3 is built from 14 residues. V shed 4 bases, J shed 4 bases, and the junction held 4 bases outside the gene matches. CDR3 loop: CASSPRTGGYGYTF. CDR3 bases: TGTGCCAGCAGCCCCCGGACAGGGGGCTATGGCTACACCTTC. Combining the CDR3 with reference TRBV9 and TRBJ1-2 gives the whole variable domain DSGVTQTPKHLITATGQRVTLRCSPRSGDLSVYWYQQSLDQGLQFLIQYYNGEERAKGNILERFSAQQFPDLHSELNLSSLELGDSALYFCASSPRTGGYGYTFGSGTRLTVV.

The chain recombines TRBV6-2 or TRBV6-3 with TRBJ2-5, with TRBD1 matching 7 bases. V shed 6 bases, J shed 1 base, and the junction held 8 bases outside the gene matches. This CDR3 contains 15 residues. Germline V gives CDR1 MNHEY, CDR2 SVGEGT. CDR3 sequence reads: CASSRFRDSQETQYF. DNA for the CDR3: TGTGCCAGCAGCCGGTTCCGGGACAGCCAAGAGACCCAGTACTTC.

The rearrangement joins TRBV6-5 to TRBJ1-2, with a tentative D call TRBD1 (6 bases). The CDR3 is made up of 15 amino acids. V lost 0 bases and J lost 8, with 16 bases in between. CDR1 and CDR2 (germline): MNHEY, SVGAGI. CDR3: CASSYSTAGAWGYTF. CDR3 DNA sequence: TGTGCCAGCAGTTACTCGACTGCGGGGGCGTGGGGCTACACCTTC.

This clone was detected a few times. The chain joins TRBV18 to TRBJ1-5; 9 bases are shared with TRBD1. Germline CDR1 is KGHSH and CDR2 is LQKENI. This CDR3 contains 15 residues. V gave up 6 bases and J gave up 7 bases; unmatched junction bases: 10. The CDR3 spells CASSQGTGWRQPQHF. The CDR3 nucleotides are TGTGCCAGCTCCCAAGGGACAGGGTGGCGGCAGCCCCAGCATTTT.

The genes are TRBV5-1 and TRBJ1-4; TRBD1 aligns across 8 bases. Germline values: CDR1 SGHRS, CDR2 YFSETQ. V dropped 4 bases and J dropped 10; count of bases not matched to a gene: 9. The CDR3 totals 14 residues. This chain's CDR3 is CASSLLDRDGKLFF. Here the CDR3 DNA reads TGCGCCAGCAGCCTCTTGGACAGGGACGGAAAACTGTTTTTT.

The rearrangement joins TRBV28 to TRBJ2-7, with TRBD1 matching 7 bases. CDR3 length: 15 residues. Germline-derived CDR1 and CDR2 are MDHEN and SYDVKM. V shed 6 bases, J shed 0 bases, and the junction held 8 bases outside the gene matches. CDR3 sequence: CASRRTGTFSYEQYF. CDR3 DNA: TGTGCCAGCAGGCGGACAGGCACTTTCTCCTACGAGCAGTACTTC.

The CDR3 loop is CASSQEPGREKLFF. For the CDR3, the DNA is TGTGCCAGCAGCCAAGAACCAGGCCGGGAAAAACTGTTTTTT. The rearrangement uses TRBV4-2 and TRBJ1-4, with D uncertain. This CDR3 has 14 amino acids. Deletions cut 0 bases from V and 8 bases from J, with 10 bases between. The germline V gene encodes CDR1 LGHNA and CDR2 YNFKEQ.

The gene calls are TRBV5-1 and TRBJ2-3; TRBD2 matches at 9 bases. CDR3 size: 16 residues. From germline, CDR1 is SGHRS and CDR2 YFSETQ. The junction had 7 bases not matched to a gene; V was cut back by 0 bases and J by 5 bases. In nucleotides, the CDR3 is TGCGCCAGCAGCTTGGCTAGCGGGGTCCCCGGAGATACGCAGTATTTT. Protein sequence: CASSLASGVPGDTQYF.

The chain combines TRBV19 with TRBJ1-1; the match to TRBD1 covers 10 bases. The V segment lost 5 bases and the J segment 1 base; nucleotides outside the gene matches: 1. The CDR3 contains 14 residues. Looked up from germline, CDR1 is LNHDA and CDR2 is SQIVND (reference sequence). CDR3 nucleotide sequence: TGTGCCAGTAGTGACAGGGGGCCGAACACTGAAGCTTTCTTT. Its protein product is CASSDRGPNTEAFF. Using reference TRBV19 and TRBJ1-1 for the parts outside the CDR3, the full variable domain is DGGITQSPKYLFRKEGQNVTLSCEQNLNHDAMYWYRQDPGQGLRLIYYSQIVNDFQKGDIAEGYSVSREKKESFPLTVTSAQKNPTAFYLCASSDRGPNTEAFFGQGTRLTVV.

The DNA of the CDR3 is TGCGCCAGCAGCTTGTCCCGGGGGGTACAAGAGACCCAGTACTTC. Translation gives CASSLSRGVQETQYF. This sequence joins TRBV5-1 and TRBJ2-5; 7 nucleotides agree with TRBD2. Trimming at V came to 1 base and at J to 2 bases, leaving 5 bases not matched to a gene. The germline V gene encodes CDR1 SGHRS and CDR2 YFSETQ. This CDR3 has 15 residues.

This chain connects TRBV24-1 to TRBJ2-3; D is perhaps TRBD1 (6 bases). Germline CDR1 and CDR2: KGHDR and SFDVKD. V was shortened by 11 bases and J by 3 bases, with 14 bases between the two germline ends. The CDR3 covers 13 residues. CDR3 residues: CAIQGLDTDTQYF. In nucleotides, the CDR3 is TGTGCCATCCAGGGGTTGGATACAGATACGCAGTATTTT.

This chain links TRBV29-1 with TRBJ1-1; 7 positions agree with TRBD1. With 4 bases clipped from V and 2 bases from J, the junction kept 4 bases outside the gene matches. CDR1 and CDR2 from the germline V gene are SQVTM and ANQGSEA. The length of the CDR3 is 13 residues. The CDR3, as DNA: TGCAGCGTTGCAGGGGGTAAAAACACTGAAGCTTTCTTT. Its protein product is CSVAGGKNTEAFF. Full variable domain (remainder filled in from reference TRBV29-1 and TRBJ1-1): SAVISQKPSRDICQRGTSLTIQCQVDSQVTMMFWYRQQPGQSLTLIATANQGSEATYESGFVIDKFPISRPNLTFSTLTVSNMSPEDSSIYLCSVAGGKNTEAFFGQGTRLTVV.

J is TRBJ2-3 and V is TRBV27, with 10 positions matching TRBD2. J was trimmed by 4 bases and V by 4 bases; bases with no gene match: 5. CDR3 length equals 15 residues. CDR1 and CDR2 (germline): MNHEY, SMNVEV (reference sequence). The CDR3 spells CASSSSGSKSDTQYF. The CDR3 coding sequence is TGTGCCAGCAGTTCTAGCGGGAGTAAGTCAGATACGCAGTATTTT.

The chain has TRBV24-1 and TRBJ2-7, with D unresolved. The germline CDR1 and CDR2 sequences are KGHDR and SFDVKD. There are 11 residues in the CDR3. Deletions cut 7 bases from V and 3 bases from J, with 6 bases between. The CDR3 sequence: CATSGYYEQYF. In DNA, the CDR3 is TGTGCCACCAGCGGTTACTACGAGCAGTACTTC.

This rearrangement joins TRBV7-2 to TRBJ2-1, with 7 bases matching TRBD2. Germline V CDR1 and CDR2: SGHTA, FQGNSA. Unmatched junction bases numbered 8, after V lost 2 bases and J lost 4 bases. The CDR3 spans 16 residues. CDR3 coding DNA: TGTGCCAGCAGCTTATTTGGGCTAGCGGTATACAATGAGCAGTTCTTC. This codes for CASSLFGLAVYNEQFF.